Described below is a single T cell receptor (beta chain) sequence and its context. Its antigen is undetermined. This CDR3 has 14 amino acids. The V and J ends lost 5 bases and 0 bases respectively, with 10 bases between them. The germline V gene encodes CDR1 SNHLY and CDR2 FYNNEI. The sample originates from a study of cytomegalovirus exposure and HLA in healthy donors. The study, taken as a whole, reports: A few of the chains that were CMV-associated were confirmed in vitro to be specific for CMV antigens. According to an earlier analysis, most TCR beta V segments yielded productive rearrangements about 87% or about 30% of the time. A later analysis showed TCR association rates differing by HLA locus, peaking at DRB1 and lowest at HLA-C. Among TCR sequences, most were rare, though some public TCRs appeared in many donors.

In the PCR, 60 Vbeta and 13 Jbeta primers were used. This table comes from immunoSEQ multiplex PCR, and its TCRdb copy is limited to in-frame clones, with some not included. The sample gives some 91,000 clones, roughly 80% of which show up once; around 3.2% is in the top ten. The origin of this receptor is a man aged 35-49 years in good health and CMV-seronegative. This chain links TRBV2 with TRBJ1-1; D may be TRBD1 (5 bases). The sequenced material came from PBMCs. Here the CDR3 reads CASSSRVMNTEAFF. For the CDR3, the DNA is TGTGCCAGCAGTTCCAGGGTCATGAACACTGAAGCTTTCTTT.